This TCR beta chain was captured by sequencing in a study of blood T cell repertoires in COVID-19. Across the whole study: Donors in the United States, Italy and Spain gave samples during acute or convalescent COVID-19.

In the original analysis: The authors estimated nucleated cell counts from reference gene primer amplification. Repertoires were generated with immunoSEQ multiplex PCR, while TCRdb's copy carries only in-frame clones and drops some. The DNA was the basis for D and trimming; V, J and clone size are from that table. The sample lists approximately 46,000 clones, over 80% seen once, with over 10% in the top ten. Germline V lookup: CDR1 SQVTM, CDR2 ANQGSEA. Trimming took 6 bases from V and 4 from J; bases not matched to a gene: 4. This CDR3 has 12 residues. The rearrangement uses TRBV29-1 and TRBJ2-5; 8 positions agree with TRBD1. Input material: peripheral blood. The TCR originated in a human donor in a cohort sampled during active COVID-19. CDR3 in amino acids: CSVDGTGETQYF. The CDR3 region has the DNA TGCAGCGTCGACGGGACAGGAGAGACCCAGTACTTC. The full variable domain, with the rest looked up from reference TRBV29-1 and TRBJ2-5, is SAVISQKPSRDICQRGTSLTIQCQVDSQVTMMFWYRQQPGQSLTLIATANQGSEATYESGFVIDKFPISRPNLTFSTLTVSNMSPEDSSIYLCSVDGTGETQYFGPGTRLLVL.